This T cell receptor beta chain derives from a study of T-cell reconstitution after alpha-beta-depleted transplantation in children. Study results and limitations: Recipient T cells and thymic progenitors that survived gave rise to the high TCRbeta diversity observed at day 60 in some patients. From newly produced T cells came most of the T-cell counts and diversity one year after transplant.

On this clonotype itself: No antigen is known for it.

Unique molecular identifiers were used in preparing the TCRbeta library. From the PCR reads, TCRdb called clonotypes with MiXCR, one entry per CDR3 protein. Of a few hundred thousand distinct CDR3 sequences listed, 25% to 30% are singletons. The receptor's source is a boy younger than two with Wiskott-Aldrich syndrome, due to receive a stem cell transplant. The specimen was PBMCs, collected before TCRalphabeta/CD19-depleted stem cell transplant.

This CDR3 is CSARDGTSGRYNEQFF. CDR3 sequence (DNA): TGCAGTGCTAGAGACGGGACTAGCGGGAGATACAATGAGCAGTTCTTC. The chain carries TRBV20-1 and TRBJ2-1; the match to TRBD2 covers 14 bases. With 0 bases clipped from V and 4 bases from J, the junction kept 2 bases outside the gene matches. The CDR3 loop spans 16 amino acids. In germline, CDR1 is DFQATT, CDR2 SNEGSKA (reference sequence).